These T cell receptor beta chains were read from a single sample in a study of T-cell reconstitution after alpha-beta-depleted transplantation in children. TCRdb called the PCR reads again in MiXCR, with one record for every CDR3 protein. The sample includes over 200,000 distinct CDR3 sequences, about 8.4% of them seen just once. The sequencing here drew on PBMCs, mostly from graft donor cells, taken 360 days after TCRalphabeta/CD19-depleted stem cell transplant. These receptors were collected from a male patient between 2 and 10 years old who had a stem cell transplant for acute myeloid leukemia, so the T cells may come from the graft donor. Each CDR3 is given with its conserved first and last residue. The D gene is left open where the match is weak. Size is omitted from some rows. Given values are once, few, many or a class for expanded clones.

clone size: few
J gene: TRBJ1-1
D gene: TRBD1
CDR3 length: 14
V gene: TRBV5-1
CDR3 DNA: TGCGCCAGCAGCTCACAGGGGTTGAACACTGAAGCTTTCTTT
CDR3 protein: CASSSQGLNTEAFF

clone size: few
J gene: TRBJ2-7
D gene: TRBD1
CDR3 length: 14
V gene: TRBV6-1
CDR3 DNA: TGTGCCAGCACCCCCACGGACAGGGGCTACGAGCAGTACTTC
CDR3 protein: CASTPTDRGYEQYF

clone size: many
J gene: TRBJ1-3
D gene: .
CDR3 length: 15
V gene: TRBV20-1
CDR3 DNA: TGCAGTGCTAGAGGACGGCCGATCTCTGGAAACACCATATATTTT
CDR3 protein: CSARGRPISGNTIYF

clone size: many
J gene: TRBJ2-1
D gene: .
CDR3 length: 16
V gene: TRBV6-2/TRBV6-3
CDR3 DNA: TGTGCCAGCAGCCCCCCAGCTAGCACCAACTACAATGAGCAGTTCTTC
CDR3 protein: CASSPPASTNYNEQFF

clone size: few
J gene: TRBJ1-4
D gene: .
CDR3 length: 15
V gene: TRBV6-1
CDR3 DNA: TGTGCCAGCAGTGAAATCAGAAGCACTAATGAAAAACTGTTTTTT
CDR3 protein: CASSEIRSTNEKLFF

clone size: .
J gene: TRBJ2-4
D gene: .
CDR3 length: 14
V gene: TRBV20-1
CDR3 DNA: TGCAGTGCTAGCTTGGCGGGGGCGAAAAACATTCAGTACTTC
CDR3 protein: CSASLAGAKNIQYF

clone size: many
J gene: TRBJ2-1
D gene: TRBD1
CDR3 length: 14
V gene: TRBV4-1
CDR3 DNA: TGCGCCAGCAGCCTCAGACAGGGATGGAATGAGCAGTTCTTC
CDR3 protein: CASSLRQGWNEQFF

clone size: .
J gene: TRBJ1-5
D gene: .
CDR3 length: 14
V gene: TRBV19
CDR3 DNA: TGTGCCAGTACCCGGGAAAGGAACAATCAGCCCCAGCATTTT
CDR3 protein: CASTRERNNQPQHF

clone size: many
J gene: TRBJ2-4
D gene: .
CDR3 length: 16
V gene: TRBV5-5
CDR3 DNA: TGTGCCAGCAGCCTACTCCGACACCTACAAAGGGACATTCAGTACTTC
CDR3 protein: CASSLLRHLQRDIQYF

clone size: .
J gene: TRBJ2-3
D gene: .
CDR3 length: 14
V gene: TRBV20-1
CDR3 DNA: TGCAGTGCTAGTCCTCTCCGGACCACAGATACGCAGTATTTT
CDR3 protein: CSASPLRTTDTQYF

clone size: many
J gene: TRBJ1-3
D gene: .
CDR3 length: 15
V gene: TRBV4-1
CDR3 DNA: TGCGCCAGCAGCCAAGACCAGGTCTCTGGAAACACCATATATTTT
CDR3 protein: CASSQDQVSGNTIYF

clone size: few
J gene: TRBJ1-4
D gene: .
CDR3 length: 12
V gene: TRBV7-9
CDR3 DNA: TGTGCCAGCAGCGAGGACAGCGAAAAACTGTTTTTT
CDR3 protein: CASSEDSEKLFF

clone size: few
J gene: TRBJ2-5
D gene: TRBD1
CDR3 length: 14
V gene: TRBV18
CDR3 DNA: TGTGCCAGCTCACGACAGGGGCAAGGGGAGACCCAGTACTTC
CDR3 protein: CASSRQGQGETQYF

clone size: few
J gene: TRBJ2-7
D gene: .
CDR3 length: 14
V gene: TRBV5-6
CDR3 DNA: TGTGCCAGCAGCTACGACCGGGTGTCTGATGAGCAGTACTTC
CDR3 protein: CASSYDRVSDEQYF

clone size: .
J gene: TRBJ2-7
D gene: TRBD1
CDR3 length: 15
V gene: TRBV13
CDR3 DNA: TGTGCCAGCAGCTTAGTAGGGACAGGGCCCCTCGAGCAGTACTTC
CDR3 protein: CASSLVGTGPLEQYF

clone size: many
J gene: TRBJ2-5
D gene: .
CDR3 length: 13
V gene: TRBV20-1
CDR3 DNA: TGCAGTGCTAGAGAGGGGCGGGAAGAGACCCAGTACTTC
CDR3 protein: CSAREGREETQYF

clone size: .
J gene: TRBJ2-3
D gene: .
CDR3 length: 16
V gene: TRBV12-3/TRBV12-4
CDR3 DNA: TGTGCCAGCAGTTTGAGGGCGGGGATACTTTGGGATACGCAGTATTTT
CDR3 protein: CASSLRAGILWDTQYF

clone size: .
J gene: TRBJ2-7
D gene: .
CDR3 length: 14
V gene: TRBV9
CDR3 DNA: TGTGCCAGCAATGACGGGAGAGGCACCTACGAGCAGTACTTC
CDR3 protein: CASNDGRGTYEQYF

clone size: .
J gene: TRBJ2-2
D gene: TRBD2
CDR3 length: 17
V gene: TRBV20-1
CDR3 DNA: TGCAGTGCTAGTAGTTCCGCCGGACTAGCGGGGAAGGGGGAGCTGTTTTTT
CDR3 protein: CSASSSAGLAGKGELFF

clone size: few
J gene: TRBJ2-1
D gene: TRBD2
CDR3 length: 15
V gene: TRBV20-1
CDR3 DNA: TGCAGTGCTAGAGCTCTAGCGGGATTAGGCAATGAGCAGTTCTTC
CDR3 protein: CSARALAGLGNEQFF

clone size: .
J gene: TRBJ1-5
D gene: .
CDR3 length: 14
V gene: TRBV6-5
CDR3 DNA: TGTGCCAGCAGTTACTCGAACAGGGCCCAGCCCCAGCATTTT
CDR3 protein: CASSYSNRAQPQHF

clone size: many
J gene: TRBJ2-5
D gene: TRBD2
CDR3 length: 17
V gene: TRBV10-2
CDR3 DNA: TGCGCCAGCAGGAGGACTAGCGGGGGGCTCTTCCAAGAGACCCAGTACTTC
CDR3 protein: CASRRTSGGLFQETQYF

clone size: .
J gene: TRBJ2-5
D gene: TRBD1
CDR3 length: 13
V gene: TRBV12-3/TRBV12-4
CDR3 DNA: TGTGCCAGCAGTTTAGGGACAGGGAGGAACCAGTACTTC
CDR3 protein: CASSLGTGRNQYF

clone size: .
J gene: TRBJ1-3
D gene: TRBD1
CDR3 length: 14
V gene: TRBV5-6
CDR3 DNA: TGTGCCAGCCTAACCTACAGGGGCGAAAACACCATATATTTT
CDR3 protein: CASLTYRGENTIYF

clone size: few
J gene: TRBJ2-1
D gene: .
CDR3 length: 14
V gene: TRBV2
CDR3 DNA: TGTGCCAGCAGTAAAGGGGCAGCCTACAATGAGCAGTTCTTC
CDR3 protein: CASSKGAAYNEQFF

clone size: few
J gene: TRBJ2-5
D gene: .
CDR3 length: 13
V gene: TRBV20-1
CDR3 DNA: TGCAGTGCTAGTAACCGACTGGAGGAGACCCAGTACTTC
CDR3 protein: CSASNRLEETQYF

clone size: many
J gene: TRBJ2-5
D gene: .
CDR3 length: 15
V gene: TRBV13
CDR3 DNA: TGTGCCAGCAGCTTTTGGACTTCACTCCAAGAGACCCAGTACTTC
CDR3 protein: CASSFWTSLQETQYF

clone size: few
J gene: TRBJ2-1
D gene: .
CDR3 length: 19
V gene: TRBV9
CDR3 DNA: TGTGCCAGCAGCGTAGATGAGACAGGCCCTGAAACCTCCTACAATGAGCAGTTCTTC
CDR3 protein: CASSVDETGPETSYNEQFF

clone size: many
J gene: TRBJ1-4
D gene: .
CDR3 length: 14
V gene: TRBV5-1
CDR3 DNA: TGCGCCAGCAGCTTCGGCAGGGGTGGCGAAAAACTGTTTTTT
CDR3 protein: CASSFGRGGEKLFF

clone size: .
J gene: TRBJ1-1
D gene: .
CDR3 length: 13
V gene: TRBV7-2
CDR3 DNA: TGTGCCAGCAGCTTCAGGGTAGAGACTGAAGCTTTCTTT
CDR3 protein: CASSFRVETEAFF

clone size: .
J gene: TRBJ2-2
D gene: .
CDR3 length: 16
V gene: TRBV7-2
CDR3 DNA: TGTGCCAGCAGCTACGCCGGGGTTGTGGGGACCGGGGAGCTGTTTTTT
CDR3 protein: CASSYAGVVGTGELFF

clone size: many
J gene: TRBJ2-3
D gene: .
CDR3 length: 14
V gene: TRBV15
CDR3 DNA: TGTGCCACCAGCGGAGTGGACAGCACAGATACGCAGTATTTT
CDR3 protein: CATSGVDSTDTQYF

clone size: .
J gene: TRBJ2-2
D gene: TRBD2
CDR3 length: 17
V gene: TRBV20-1
CDR3 DNA: TGCAGTGCTAGAGCTCTAGCGGGAGGGCAGGGAACCGGGGAGCTGTTTTTT
CDR3 protein: CSARALAGGQGTGELFF

clone size: few
J gene: TRBJ1-5
D gene: .
CDR3 length: 13
V gene: TRBV14
CDR3 DNA: TGTGCCAGCAGCCAAGATCTAACTCAGCCCCAGCATTTT
CDR3 protein: CASSQDLTQPQHF

clone size: .
J gene: TRBJ2-2
D gene: .
CDR3 length: 15
V gene: TRBV9
CDR3 DNA: TGTGCCAGCAGCGTCAGGCCGGCGAACACCGGGGAGCTGTTTTTT
CDR3 protein: CASSVRPANTGELFF

clone size: once
J gene: TRBJ2-7
D gene: TRBD1
CDR3 length: 14
V gene: TRBV7-8
CDR3 DNA: TGTGCCAGCAGCGCCCGACAGGGCCAATCCGAGCAGTACTTC
CDR3 protein: CASSARQGQSEQYF

clone size: .
J gene: TRBJ1-1
D gene: .
CDR3 length: 13
V gene: TRBV18
CDR3 DNA: TGTGCCAGCTCACCTCGGGCGAGCACTGAAGCTTTCTTT
CDR3 protein: CASSPRASTEAFF

clone size: few
J gene: TRBJ2-1
D gene: .
CDR3 length: 13
V gene: TRBV29-1
CDR3 DNA: TGCAGCGTTGATGCGGGGTTTTACAATGAGCAGTTCTTC
CDR3 protein: CSVDAGFYNEQFF

clone size: .
J gene: TRBJ2-4
D gene: TRBD2
CDR3 length: 18
V gene: TRBV29-1
CDR3 DNA: TGCAGCGTTGGTTCTGGACTAGCGGGAGGGCCGGTCAAAAACATTCAGTACTTC
CDR3 protein: CSVGSGLAGGPVKNIQYF

clone size: .
J gene: TRBJ1-5
D gene: .
CDR3 length: 16
V gene: TRBV6-1
CDR3 DNA: TGTGCCAGCAACCGGGACAACCTATATAGCAATCAGCCCCAGCATTTT
CDR3 protein: CASNRDNLYSNQPQHF